Shown below are 4 T cell receptor beta chains from a single sample sequenced in a study of T cell changes during pregnancy in multiple sclerosis. The repertoire was sequenced with immunoSEQ multiplex PCR; TCRdb's copy has only in-frame clones and lacks some. This table has under 25,000 clones, roughly 89% appearing once. The source material was CD8+ T cells from peripheral blood mononuclear cells, sampled in the first trimester of pregnancy. Every receptor here comes from a female donor in good health, enrolled as a control in a pregnancy study.

This clone was counted only a few times. The chain combines TRBV7-9 with TRBJ1-1; no clear D. This CDR3 is built from 12 residues. The V end was cut by 6 bases, the J end by 5 bases, with 10 bases between. Germline lookup yields CDR1 SEHNR and CDR2 FQNEAQ (reference sequence). The CDR3 sequence: CASSLGVTEAFF. In DNA form, the CDR3 reads TGTGCCAGCAGTCTGGGAGTGACTGAAGCTTTCTTT.

The gene calls are TRBV18 and TRBJ2-1; 9 bases agree with TRBD2. The V gene's germline CDR1 is KGHSH and CDR2 LQKENI. Trimming removed 6 bases from V and 10 bases from J; junction bases left unmatched: 4. There are 12 residues in the CDR3. As DNA, the CDR3 is TGTGCCAGCTCTCCTAGCGGGGCCGAGCAGTTCTTC. This codes for CASSPSGAEQFF.

This rearrangement joins TRBV11-2 to TRBJ2-1, with no clear D. Germline V CDR1 and CDR2: SGHAT, FQNNGV. This CDR3 is 15 amino acids long. V shed 0 bases and J shed 6 bases, with 12 bases lying between them. The CDR3 is CASSLDYLILNEQFF. The CDR3 DNA reads as TGTGCCAGCAGCTTAGATTACCTAATCCTCAATGAGCAGTTCTTC.

Written as DNA, the CDR3 is TGTGCCAGCAGCACTGAACAGGGGGCGGTCGGGGAGCTGTTTTTT. Amino acids: CASSTEQGAVGELFF. This chain joins TRBV5-8 and TRBJ2-2; 9 bases are a match to TRBD1. With 4 bases clipped from V and 7 bases from J, the junction kept 8 bases outside the gene matches. The germline V gene encodes CDR1 SGHTS and CDR2 YDEGEE. There are 15 residues in the CDR3.